This T cell receptor (beta chain) was recovered during a study of read filtering for tumor transcriptome and immune sequencing. From approximately 430 ng of RNA, a library with molecular barcoded alpha/delta and beta/gamma adaptors was made. TCRdb fed the reads into MiXCR, producing one record per CDR3 protein. The table has about 37,000 distinct CDR3 sequences, 12% to 15% seen once. There are many counts of this clonotype. This CDR3 has 14 residues. V lost 0 bases to trimming and J lost 6 bases, with 9 bases between them. CDR1 SNHLY and CDR2 FYNNEI come from the germline V gene. The TCR was taken from a donor aged 40 or older with multiple myeloma. The sample taken for sequencing was a population of CD138-negative cells sorted from bone marrow. The chain uses TRBV2 and TRBJ1-5, with D possibly TRBD1 on 5 matching bases. CDR3 in DNA: TGTGCCAGCAGTGAAGCGGTAGGGGTTCAGCCCCAGCATTTT. Protein sequence: CASSEAVGVQPQHF.